A single sample is the source of the 28 T cell receptor beta chains below, sequenced in a study of graft-versus-host responses after intestinal transplantation. Only in-frame clones appear in the TCRdb table, and some are missing; sequencing was by immunoSEQ multiplex PCR. The sample shows around 19,000 clones, roughly 40% of them seen only once. Here the sequenced sample was alloreactive CD4+ T cells from a mixed lymphocyte reaction culture, taken before transplantation. Indicated subset: CFSE-low proliferating T cells sorted from approximately 6-day pre-transplant mixed lymphocyte reaction (GvH or HvG direction). The source is a human patient who was an organ donor for intestinal transplantation.

This rearrangement joins TRBV11-3 to TRBJ2-7, with D unclear. CDR3 length equals 14 residues. V lost 5 bases, J lost 2 bases, and 13 bases lay in between. Per germline, CDR1 SGHNT and CDR2 YENEEA. The CDR3 DNA sequence: TGTGCCAGCAGCCACAATCGAGTCACCTACGAGCAGTACTTC. Translated, it gives CASSHNRVTYEQYF.

This sequence joins TRBV19 and TRBJ2-2; D gene ambiguous. Trimming took off 3 bases at V and 1 base at J, with 3 bases between the two ends. Germline values: CDR1 LNHDA, CDR2 SQIVND (reference sequence). This CDR3 is 13 amino acids long. CDR3 bases: TGTGCCAGTAGTATGGGGAACACCGGGGAGCTGTTTTTT. Translation gives CASSMGNTGELFF.

This clone was detected a few times. The J gene is TRBJ1-1, the V gene TRBV28; TRBD1 agrees at 7 bases. This CDR3 spans 13 amino acids. Trimming took 1 base from V and 10 from J; bases not matched to a gene: 6. Germline V gene data show CDR1 as MDHEN and CDR2 as SYDVKM. DNA for the CDR3: TGTGCCAGCAGTTTATTCGCGAGGGGGCGAGCTTTCTTT. This translates into CASSLFARGRAFF. The whole variable domain, remainder taken from reference TRBV28 and TRBJ1-1, is DVKVTQSSRYLVKRTGEKVFLECVQDMDHENMFWYRQDPGLGLRLIYFSYDVKMKEKGDIPEGYSVSREKKERFSLILESASTNQTSMYLCASSLFARGRAFFGQGTRLTVV.

This clone is categorized as medium-sized. The J gene is TRBJ1-2, the V gene TRBV6-1, with D possibly being TRBD1 (6 bases). In germline, CDR1 is MNHNS, CDR2 SASEGT. This CDR3 has 15 residues. Deletions cut 1 base from V and 4 bases from J, with 13 bases between. The CDR3 DNA follows: TGTGCCAGCAGTGAAGTTAGGGGGTGGGCCTATGGCTACACCTTC. Translation gives CASSEVRGWAYGYTF.

By share of the sample, this clone is medium-sized. CDR3 sequence reads: CASSLSGAQETQYF. The CDR3 nucleotides read TGTGCCAGCAGCTTAAGCGGGGCTCAAGAGACCCAGTACTTC. The chain has TRBV9 and TRBJ2-5; TRBD2 agrees at 7 bases. The CDR3 is made up of 14 amino acids. CDR1 is SGDLS and CDR2 is YYNGEE in the germline V gene. Trimming cost V 4 bases and J 2 bases; bases outside gene matches: 5.

This clone has just one count. V usage is TRBV29-1 and J usage is TRBJ2-5, with TRBD2 identical over 11 bases. Losses at the gene ends were 4 bases for V and 4 bases for J; bases not matched to a gene: 2. Germline V lookup: CDR1 SQVTM, CDR2 ANQGSEA. This CDR3 region has 13 residues. For the CDR3, the DNA is TGCAGCGTTGTCACTAGCGGGAGAGAGACCCAGTACTTC. Amino acids: CSVVTSGRETQYF.

The chain is built from TRBV19 and TRBJ2-5, with D possibly being TRBD1 or TRBD2 (5 bases each). Per germline, CDR1 LNHDA and CDR2 SQIVND (reference sequence). V was trimmed by 6 bases and J by 1 base, leaving 15 bases between them. This CDR3 is 15 amino acids long. The CDR3 protein is CASSEGRAGQETQYF. CDR3 sequence (DNA): TGTGCCAGTAGCGAGGGACGTGCGGGCCAAGAGACCCAGTACTTC.

This clone was seen a handful of times. The chain is built from TRBV25-1 and TRBJ2-7; no reliable D call. This CDR3 is 14 amino acids long. Germline V gene sequence: CDR1 MGHDK, CDR2 SYGVNS. V was trimmed by 3 bases and J by 0 bases, leaving 9 bases between them. Here the CDR3 DNA reads TGTGCCAGCAGTGACCGCCTGAGCTCCTACGAGCAGTACTTC. This sequence encodes CASSDRLSSYEQYF.

The chain employs TRBV7-2 and TRBJ2-6; 11 bases are a match to TRBD1. CDR3 length: 17 residues. Per the germline V gene, CDR1 is SGHTA and CDR2 is FQGNSA. V was clipped by 5 bases and J by 3 bases; unmatched bases: 6. CDR3 DNA sequence: TGTGCCAGCAGCCCTAGGACAGGGGGCTTTGGGGCCAACGTCCTGACTTTC. Translation: CASSPRTGGFGANVLTF.

This clone was seen more than once but under ten times. The rearrangement uses TRBV6-5 and TRBJ2-7, with 8 nucleotides matching TRBD1. Germline V gives CDR1 MNHEY, CDR2 SVGAGI. This CDR3 spans 15 amino acids. V trimming: 3 bases; J trimming: 5 bases; junction bases outside the gene matches: 9. CDR3 amino acids: CASSYFQGARNEQYF. The DNA for the CDR3 is TGTGCCAGCAGTTATTTCCAGGGGGCGCGAAACGAGCAGTACTTC.

This rearrangement joins TRBV10-3 to TRBJ2-2; 11 bases agree with TRBD2. V lost 2 bases and J lost 4; bases outside the gene matches: 0. CDR3 length equals 15 residues. The germline V gene has CDR1 ENHRY and CDR2 SYGVKD. CDR3 DNA: TGTGCCATCAGTGAGCTAGCGGGAGGCACCGGGGAGCTGTTTTTT. Encoded protein: CAISELAGGTGELFF.

This clone was counted only a few times. The rearrangement joins TRBV30 to TRBJ2-7, with 11 bases fitting TRBD2. CDR1 is GTSNPN, CDR2 SVGIG, per germline (reference sequence). The V segment lost 3 bases and the J segment 5 bases; nucleotides outside the gene matches: 9. The CDR3 totals 15 residues. CDR3 loop: CAWSGGLAVLHEQYF. Here the CDR3 DNA reads TGTGCCTGGAGCGGGGGACTAGCGGTCCTTCACGAGCAGTACTTC.

The rearrangement links TRBV7-9 to TRBJ2-5, with 11 bases fitting TRBD2. The CDR3 is made up of 14 amino acids. Germline values: CDR1 SEHNR, CDR2 FQNEAQ (reference sequence). The junction had 3 bases not matched to a gene; V was cut back by 5 bases and J by 4 bases. CDR3 bases: TGTGCCAGCAGCGCCGGGACTAGCGGAGAGACCCAGTACTTC. Its protein product is CASSAGTSGETQYF.

This rearrangement joins TRBV25-1 to TRBJ1-1; D is perhaps TRBD1 (5 bases). V was pared by 0 bases and J by 11 bases, with 13 bases between. Germline V gives CDR1 MGHDK, CDR2 SYGVNS. The CDR3 sequence is 13 residues long. The CDR3 is CASSEYRARGAFF. The CDR3 region has the DNA TGTGCCAGCAGTGAATATAGGGCTCGGGGGGCTTTCTTT.

The chain uses TRBV29-1 and TRBJ2-3; tentatively, D is TRBD1 (5 bases). This CDR3 is 12 amino acids long. Germline V lookup: CDR1 SQVTM, CDR2 ANQGSEA. V was trimmed by 3 bases and J by 1 base, leaving 5 bases between them. CDR3 nucleotide sequence: TGCAGCGTTGACAGGGGCACAGATACGCAGTATTTT. This codes for CSVDRGTDTQYF.

This chain connects TRBV27 to TRBJ2-7, with D perhaps matching TRBD1 or TRBD2 (5 bases each). The V end was cut by 6 bases, the J end by 4 bases, with 13 bases between. The germline CDR1 and CDR2 sequences are MNHEY and SMNVEV (reference sequence). The CDR3 is made up of 13 amino acids. This chain's CDR3 is CASRRGGAYEQYF. The CDR3 bases are TGTGCCAGCAGGAGGGGTGGGGCTTACGAGCAGTACTTC.

This clone occurred a few times. The V and J genes are TRBV5-4 and TRBJ2-7; the match to TRBD2 covers 13 bases. This CDR3 is built from 16 residues. Unmatched junction bases numbered 6, after V lost 2 bases and J lost 4 bases. CDR1 is SGHNT, CDR2 YYREEE, per germline (reference sequence). This chain's CDR3 is CASSFGTSGIGYEQYF. For the CDR3, the DNA is TGTGCCAGCAGCTTTGGGACTAGCGGGATTGGTTACGAGCAGTACTTC.

This clone has just a few counts. V gene TRBV5-4 combines with J gene TRBJ1-1; 8 nucleotides line up with TRBD1. This CDR3 is built from 14 residues. CDR1 and CDR2 from the germline V gene are SGHNT and YYREEE (reference sequence). After removal of 4 bases from V and 5 bases from J, the junction contained 7 bases not matched to a gene. In DNA form, the CDR3 reads TGTGCCAGCAGCCTGCGGACAGGGTGGACTGAAGCTTTCTTT. Residues: CASSLRTGWTEAFF.

The rearrangement links TRBV6-1 to TRBJ2-1; D remains unclear. Trimming pared 6 bases from V and 4 bases from J, leaving 4 bases between. CDR3 size: 11 residues. Per germline, CDR1 MNHNS and CDR2 SASEGT. CDR3 DNA sequence: TGTGCCAGCAGAGCATACAATGAGCAGTTCTTC. Translated: CASRAYNEQFF.

A few counts support this clone. J is TRBJ2-7 and V is TRBV7-9; a possible D gene is TRBD1 (5 bases). Trimming took 3 bases from V and 6 from J, leaving 15 bases between them. The germline CDR1 and CDR2 sequences are SEHNR and FQNEAQ (reference sequence). CDR3 size: 14 residues. The CDR3 reads CASSLAGFLREQYF. CDR3 sequence (DNA): TGTGCCAGCAGCTTGGCAGGGTTTCTACGCGAGCAGTACTTC.

This clone is labeled medium-sized. V gene TRBV27 combines with J gene TRBJ2-7; D perhaps matches TRBD1 (6 bases). V lost 6 bases, J lost 3 bases, and 6 bases lay in between. The V gene's germline CDR1 is MNHEY and CDR2 SMNVEV (reference sequence). The CDR3 has 11 amino acids. CDR3: CASRDSYEQYF. The CDR3 DNA is TGTGCCAGCAGGGACAGCTACGAGCAGTACTTC.

J is TRBJ2-1 and V is TRBV11-2; tentative D call: TRBD2 (7 bases). The germline V and J ends were trimmed by 1 base and 0 bases, with 16 bases remaining between them. CDR1 SGHAT and CDR2 FQNNGV come from the germline V gene. This CDR3 has 18 residues. This chain's CDR3 is CASSLGIGGGGSYNEQFF. In DNA form, the CDR3 reads TGTGCCAGCAGCTTAGGTATCGGGGGAGGGGGCTCCTACAATGAGCAGTTCTTC.

Points on this clone: Mismatch with germline at one junction end may stem from a read error. The chain has TRBV5-5 and TRBJ2-5; D possibly uses TRBD1 or TRBD2 (5 bases each). The CDR3 runs to 12 residues. CDR1 and CDR2 from the germline V gene are SGHKS and YYEKEE (reference sequence). The CDR3 loop is CARSLGRETQYF. In DNA, the CDR3 is TGTGCCAGAAGCTTGGGACGGGAGACCCAGTACTTC.

J is TRBJ2-3 and V is TRBV11-2, with D perhaps matching TRBD2 (5 bases). This CDR3 has 14 amino acids. Deletions cut 3 bases from V and 1 base from J, with 8 bases between. Germline CDR1 and CDR2: SGHAT and FQNNGV. The DNA of the CDR3 is TGTGCCAGCAGCTTCGAGGGAGGCACAGATACGCAGTATTTT. This encodes CASSFEGGTDTQYF.

The chain couples TRBV19 to TRBJ2-5; TRBD1 might be the D (6 bases). CDR1 and CDR2 (germline): LNHDA, SQIVND (reference sequence). The CDR3 extends over 13 amino acids. Trimming took off 7 bases at V and 5 bases at J, with 14 bases between the two ends. The chain's CDR3 is CASTPSRGETQYF. The DNA of the CDR3 is TGTGCCAGTACCCCTTCCAGGGGTGAGACCCAGTACTTC.

The rearrangement uses TRBV4-1 and TRBJ2-7, with D possibly being TRBD2 (6 bases). This CDR3 contains 14 residues. Germline CDR1 MGHRA, CDR2 YSYEKL. The V and J ends lost 0 bases and 1 base respectively, with 7 bases between them. In DNA form, the CDR3 reads TGCGCCAGCAGCCAAGATCTAGCGTCCTACGAGCAGTACTTC. It codes for CASSQDLASYEQYF.

The rearrangement uses TRBV5-8 and TRBJ1-2; D is perhaps TRBD1 (5 bases). Trimming took 0 bases from V and 11 from J, leaving 17 bases between them. There are 14 residues in the CDR3. CDR1 and CDR2 from the germline V gene are SGHTS and YDEGEE. CDR3 sequence reads: CASSLGPGPRAYTF. CDR3 nucleotides: TGTGCCAGCAGCTTGGGTCCGGGACCCCGAGCGTACACCTTC.

The chain joins TRBV29-1 to TRBJ1-1; D is ambiguous. CDR3 length: 12 residues. Per germline, CDR1 SQVTM and CDR2 ANQGSEA. Trimming took off 1 base at V and 3 bases at J, with 6 bases between the two ends. The CDR3 loop is CSVEGPDTEAFF. The CDR3 DNA reads TGCAGCGTTGAAGGACCGGACACTGAAGCTTTCTTT.